The present TCR beta chain was sequenced within a study of PD-1 blockade in classical Hodgkin lymphoma. The repertoire was sequenced with immunoSEQ multiplex PCR; TCRdb's copy has only in-frame clones and lacks some. The sample yields about 25,000 clones, over 75% seen once. This CDR3 contains 15 residues. V lost 4 bases to trimming and J lost 7 bases, with 16 bases between them. Germline V gives CDR1 KGHSH, CDR2 LQKENI. Time point reported: cycle 4 day 1 (C4D1), after five to seven weeks of nivolumab. All the patients suffered relapse after autologous stem cell transplantation, and brentuximab vedotin exposure differed. Researchers report purifying CD4+ T cells from thawed PBMCs by magnetic negative selection.

Here the sequenced sample was CD4+ T cells from blood, taken before the fourth cycle of nivolumab. This TCR was recovered from a human donor with classical Hodgkin lymphoma. The chain uses TRBV18 and TRBJ1-4, with D tentatively TRBD1 (6 bases). The CDR3 DNA reads as TGTGCCAGCTCACGAGAACAGGGTGGGGGTGAAAAACTGTTTTTT. It is translated as CASSREQGGGEKLFF.